Listed below are T cell receptor beta chains from one sample, sequenced in a study of cytomegalovirus exposure and HLA in healthy donors. TCRdb's table, derived via immunoSEQ multiplex PCR, lists solely in-frame clones and lacks some. Of over 200,000 clones detected, more than 75% appear once; the ten largest clones hold 1% to 1.5%. Sequencing was carried out using PBMCs. Receptor source: a human donor in good health. The CDR3 runs from the conserved cysteine through the conserved F or W. Fields, in order: clone size, D gene, J gene, V gene, CDR3 DNA, CDR3 protein. D genes are given only for firm matches. Only some rows state a clone size, as once, few, many or a class for expanded clones.

size: -; D: -; J: TRBJ2-3; V: TRBV6-6; DNA: TGTGCCAGCCGTAAGGGGCGGGATAGCAGCACAGATACGCAGTATTTT; CDR3: CASRKGRDSSTDTQYF
size: -; D: -; J: TRBJ2-4; V: TRBV7-9; DNA: TGTGCCAGCAGCATCAGCCTAGGGGACATTCAGTACTTC; CDR3: CASSISLGDIQYF
size: -; D: TRBD1; J: TRBJ1-4; V: TRBV19; DNA: TGTGCCAGCAACCCCCGAGGACAGGGGGACGAGAGGGGCACTAATGAAAAACTGTTTTTT; CDR3: CASNPRGQGDERGTNEKLFF
size: -; D: TRBD1; J: TRBJ1-2; V: TRBV29-1; DNA: TGCAGCGTTGAAGACCCAACAGGGGGCCCGGGGGGCTACACCTTC; CDR3: CSVEDPTGGPGGYTF
size: -; D: TRBD1; J: TRBJ2-7; V: TRBV19; DNA: TGTGCCAGTAGTGCCGGGACAGGGGGAGGCGAGCAGTACTTC; CDR3: CASSAGTGGGEQYF
size: -; D: TRBD1; J: TRBJ1-2; V: TRBV15; DNA: TGTGCCACCAGCAAGGACAGGGGAGCCTATGGCTACACCTTC; CDR3: CATSKDRGAYGYTF
size: -; D: -; J: TRBJ2-1; V: TRBV9; DNA: TGTGCCAGCAGCGCTCCCGGTCCCCAGACTACCCACAATGAGCAGTTCTTC; CDR3: CASSAPGPQTTHNEQFF
size: -; D: TRBD1; J: TRBJ1-2; V: TRBV25-1; DNA: TGTGCCAGCAGTGGGAGAGACAGGGGATCCTATGGCTACACCTTC; CDR3: CASSGRDRGSYGYTF
size: -; D: -; J: TRBJ2-1; V: TRBV1; DNA: TGCACCAGCAGCCTCTTTACAGTAGTAGCGGGCGTCCTGAGCTCCTACAATGAGCAGTTCTTC; CDR3: CTSSLFTVVAGVLSSYNEQFF
size: -; D: TRBD1; J: TRBJ2-5; V: TRBV5-1; DNA: TGCGCCAGCAGCCACCGACAGGGAATGGAGACCCAGTACTTC; CDR3: CASSHRQGMETQYF
size: -; D: -; J: TRBJ1-3; V: TRBV10-3; DNA: TGTGCCATCAGTGCAACCTACTCTGGAAACACCATATATTTT; CDR3: CAISATYSGNTIYF
size: -; D: -; J: TRBJ2-1; V: TRBV5-1; DNA: TGCGCCAGCAGCTTGCCTAGACAGAAGAGGAATGAGCAGTTCTTC; CDR3: CASSLPRQKRNEQFF
size: -; D: TRBD2; J: TRBJ2-1; V: TRBV27; DNA: TGTGCCAGCTATAGCGGGAGGAGACATGAGCAGTTCTTC; CDR3: CASYSGRRHEQFF
size: -; D: -; J: TRBJ2-7; V: TRBV10-3; DNA: TGTGCCATCAGTGAGTCGGCCAGGGTGGCCGAGCAGTACTTC; CDR3: CAISESARVAEQYF
size: -; D: -; J: TRBJ2-3; V: TRBV14; DNA: TGTGCCAGCAGCCCCCCAGGGGGGTCCCTAGTAGATACGCAGTATTTT; CDR3: CASSPPGGSLVDTQYF
size: -; D: -; J: TRBJ2-3; V: TRBV4-1; DNA: TGCGCCAGCAGCCAAACTCGTTACACAGATACGCAGTATTTT; CDR3: CASSQTRYTDTQYF
size: -; D: -; J: TRBJ2-7; V: TRBV7-9; DNA: TGTGCCAGCAGCTTCTCCCAGGGGAAGTACTTC; CDR3: CASSFSQGKYF
size: few; D: -; J: TRBJ1-1; V: TRBV5-1; DNA: TGCGCCAGCAGCTGGGGACAAGATGAAGCTTTCTTT; CDR3: CASSWGQDEAFF
size: -; D: -; J: TRBJ1-2; V: TRBV20-1; DNA: TGCAGTGCCAGGGGAGTCGAGGGCTACACCTTC; CDR3: CSARGVEGYTF
size: few; D: -; J: TRBJ1-1; V: TRBV29-1; DNA: TGCAGCGCAAAAACTTCGTTGAACACTGAAGCTTTCTTT; CDR3: CSAKTSLNTEAFF
size: -; D: -; J: TRBJ1-2; V: TRBV6-1; DNA: TGTGCCAGCAGTGGAACGAGGGTGGCTTCTGGTGGCTACACCTTC; CDR3: CASSGTRVASGGYTF
size: -; D: -; J: TRBJ2-5; V: TRBV12-5; DNA: TGTGCTAGTGGTTTGCCCCTCAGGGTAGCCCGAACAGAGACCCAGTACTTC; CDR3: CASGLPLRVARTETQYF
size: -; D: TRBD2; J: TRBJ2-1; V: TRBV10-3; DNA: TGTGCCATCAGCGGGACTAGCGGCAAAAGCTCCTACAATGAGCAGTTCTTC; CDR3: CAISGTSGKSSYNEQFF
size: -; D: -; J: TRBJ2-5; V: TRBV4-2; DNA: TGTGCCAGCAGCCAAAGAGGGGAAGGACAGCTCCAAGAGACCCAGTACTTC; CDR3: CASSQRGEGQLQETQYF
size: -; D: -; J: TRBJ1-3; V: TRBV19; DNA: TGTGCCAGTAGTATAGAAGGACAGCTGAGAAACACCATATATTTT; CDR3: CASSIEGQLRNTIYF
size: -; D: -; J: TRBJ1-1; V: TRBV7-2; DNA: TGTGCCAGCAGCTTATTGGGGGCGCGGAACACTGAAGCTTTCTTT; CDR3: CASSLLGARNTEAFF
size: -; D: TRBD2; J: TRBJ2-1; V: TRBV7-2; DNA: TGTGCCAGCAGCTTGTCAACTAGCGGGAGTTCCTACAATGAGCAGTTCTTC; CDR3: CASSLSTSGSSYNEQFF
size: -; D: TRBD1; J: TRBJ1-2; V: TRBV2; DNA: TGTGCCAGCACCCTGCTCTTCGGGAGTCAGGGGGGTGGATATGGCTACACCTTC; CDR3: CASTLLFGSQGGGYGYTF
size: -; D: TRBD2; J: TRBJ2-3; V: TRBV2; DNA: TGTGCCAGCAGTCTAGCGGGAGGACGCACAGATACGCAGTATTTT; CDR3: CASSLAGGRTDTQYF
size: -; D: -; J: TRBJ1-1; V: TRBV30; DNA: TGTGCTGATGTGTGGAGGTCTTCCCTGAACACTGAAGCTTTCTTT; CDR3: CADVWRSSLNTEAFF